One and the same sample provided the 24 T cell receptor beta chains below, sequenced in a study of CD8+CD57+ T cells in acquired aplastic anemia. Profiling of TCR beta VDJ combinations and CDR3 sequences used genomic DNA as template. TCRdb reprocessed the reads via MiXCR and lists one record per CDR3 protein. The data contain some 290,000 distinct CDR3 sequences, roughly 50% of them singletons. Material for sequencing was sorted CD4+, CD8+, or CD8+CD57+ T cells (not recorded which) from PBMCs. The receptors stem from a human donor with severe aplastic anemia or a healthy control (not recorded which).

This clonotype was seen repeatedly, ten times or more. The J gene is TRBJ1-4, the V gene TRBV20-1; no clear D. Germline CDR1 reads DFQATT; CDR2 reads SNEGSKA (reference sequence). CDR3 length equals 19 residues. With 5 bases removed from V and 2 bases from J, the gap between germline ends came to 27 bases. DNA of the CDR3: TGCAGTGCTCCTGGTAATCTCCACCGAAGAGTCGCGACTAATGAAAAACTGTTTTTT. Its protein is CSAPGNLHRRVATNEKLFF.

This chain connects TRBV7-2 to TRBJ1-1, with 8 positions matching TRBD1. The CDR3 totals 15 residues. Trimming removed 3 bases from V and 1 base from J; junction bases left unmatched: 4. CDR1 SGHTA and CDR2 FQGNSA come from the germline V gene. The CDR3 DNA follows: TGTGCCAGCAGCTTTATGACAGGGGCGAACACTGAAGCTTTCTTT. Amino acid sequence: CASSFMTGANTEAFF.

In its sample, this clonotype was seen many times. The CDR3 reads CASSSNRMSPQHF. Written as DNA, the CDR3 is TGTGCCAGCAGCTCGAACAGAATGTCGCCCCAGCATTTT. The J gene is TRBJ1-5, the V gene TRBV6-5; no definite D call. There are 13 residues in the CDR3. Trimming took off 6 bases at V and 9 bases at J, with 15 bases between the two ends. The V gene's germline CDR1 is MNHEY and CDR2 SVGAGI.

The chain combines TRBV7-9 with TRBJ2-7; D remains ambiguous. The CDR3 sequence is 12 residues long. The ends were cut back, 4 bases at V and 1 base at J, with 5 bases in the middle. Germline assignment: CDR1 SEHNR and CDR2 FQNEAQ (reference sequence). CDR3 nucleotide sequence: TGTGCCAGCAGCTCCACTTCCTACGAGCAGTACTTC. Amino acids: CASSSTSYEQYF.

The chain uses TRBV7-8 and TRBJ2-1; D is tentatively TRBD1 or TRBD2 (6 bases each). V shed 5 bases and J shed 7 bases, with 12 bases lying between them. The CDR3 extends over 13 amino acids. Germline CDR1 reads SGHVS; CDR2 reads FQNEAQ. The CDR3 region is CASSPTRGNEQFF. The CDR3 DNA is TGTGCCAGCAGCCCGACTAGGGGGAATGAGCAGTTCTTC.

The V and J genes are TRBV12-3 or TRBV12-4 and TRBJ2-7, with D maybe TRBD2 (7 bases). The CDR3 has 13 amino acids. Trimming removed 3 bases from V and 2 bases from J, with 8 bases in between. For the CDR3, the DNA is TGTGCCAGCAGTTTGCGGGGGCCCTACGAGCAGTACTTC. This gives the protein CASSLRGPYEQYF.

The CDR3 spells CAIKLRGDTIYF. CDR3 nucleotide sequence: TGTGCCATCAAGCTCCGAGGGGACACCATATATTTT. The J gene is TRBJ1-3, the V gene TRBV10-3; D is perhaps TRBD1 (5 bases). The CDR3 sequence is 12 residues long. Deletions cut 7 bases from V and 8 bases from J, with 12 bases between. The germline gives CDR1 ENHRY, CDR2 SYGVKD.

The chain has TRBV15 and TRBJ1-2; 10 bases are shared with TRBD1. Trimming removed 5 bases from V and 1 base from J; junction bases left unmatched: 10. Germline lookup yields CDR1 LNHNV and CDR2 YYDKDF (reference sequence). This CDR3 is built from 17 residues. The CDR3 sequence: CATSRRQGARINYGYTF. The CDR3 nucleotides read TGTGCCACCAGCCGGAGACAGGGGGCGAGGATTAACTATGGCTACACCTTC.

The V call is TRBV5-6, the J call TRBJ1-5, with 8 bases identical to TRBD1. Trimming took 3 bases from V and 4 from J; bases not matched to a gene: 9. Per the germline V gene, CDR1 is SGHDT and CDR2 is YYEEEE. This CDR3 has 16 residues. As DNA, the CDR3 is TGTGCCAGCAGCTCTGTTGTGGACAGGGCTAATCAGCCCCAGCATTTT. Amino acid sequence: CASSSVVDRANQPQHF.

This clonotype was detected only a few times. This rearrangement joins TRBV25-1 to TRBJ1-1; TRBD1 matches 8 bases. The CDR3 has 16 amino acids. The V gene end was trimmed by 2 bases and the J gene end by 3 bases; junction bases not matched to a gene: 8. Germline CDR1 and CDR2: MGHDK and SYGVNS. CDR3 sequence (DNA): TGTGCCAGCAGTGAAAGAGGACAGGGTTTAGACACTGAAGCTTTCTTT. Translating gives CASSERGQGLDTEAFF.

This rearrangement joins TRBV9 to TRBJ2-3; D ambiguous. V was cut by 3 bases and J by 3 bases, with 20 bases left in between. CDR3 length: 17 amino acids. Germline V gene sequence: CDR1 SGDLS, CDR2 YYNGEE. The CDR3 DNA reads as TGTGCCAGCAGCGCCGCCTTATTAGCCTGGGGAACAGATACGCAGTATTTT. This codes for CASSAALLAWGTDTQYF.

The CDR3: CATTQGGNTIYF. The CDR3 bases are TGTGCCACGACACAGGGGGGAAACACCATATATTTT. The chain joins TRBV19 to TRBJ1-3; 7 bases match TRBD1. Germline CDR1 and CDR2: LNHDA and SQIVND (reference sequence). The CDR3 is 12 residues long. The junction had 4 bases not matched to a gene; V was cut back by 10 bases and J by 4 bases.

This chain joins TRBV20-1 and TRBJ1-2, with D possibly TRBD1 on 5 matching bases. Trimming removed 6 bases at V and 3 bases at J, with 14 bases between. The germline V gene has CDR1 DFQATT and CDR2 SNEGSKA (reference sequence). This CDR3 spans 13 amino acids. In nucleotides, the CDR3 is TGCAGTGCCTATAGGGGCTCGGACTATGGCTACACCTTC. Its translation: CSAYRGSDYGYTF.

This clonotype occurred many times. The CDR3 loop is CASSQAAGLVATDTQYF. The CDR3 DNA sequence: TGTGCCAGCAGCCAAGCGGCAGGACTAGTCGCGACAGATACGCAGTATTTT. The rearrangement joins TRBV4-2 to TRBJ2-3; TRBD2 agrees at 7 bases. Germline V gives CDR1 LGHNA, CDR2 YNFKEQ. The junction had 10 bases not matched to a gene; V was cut back by 1 base and J by 3 bases. The length of the CDR3 is 17 residues.

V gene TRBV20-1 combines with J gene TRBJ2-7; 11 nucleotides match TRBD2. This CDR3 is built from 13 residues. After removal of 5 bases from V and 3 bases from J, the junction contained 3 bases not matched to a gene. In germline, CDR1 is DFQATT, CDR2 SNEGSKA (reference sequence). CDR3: CSARTSGSYEQYF. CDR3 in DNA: TGCAGTGCTCGTACTAGCGGGAGCTACGAGCAGTACTTC.

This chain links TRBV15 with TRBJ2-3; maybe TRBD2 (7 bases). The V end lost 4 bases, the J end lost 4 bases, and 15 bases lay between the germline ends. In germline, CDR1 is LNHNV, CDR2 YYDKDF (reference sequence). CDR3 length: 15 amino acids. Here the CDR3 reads CATSTRGGPADTQYF. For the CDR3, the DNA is TGTGCCACCAGCACGAGGGGGGGCCCCGCAGATACGCAGTATTTT. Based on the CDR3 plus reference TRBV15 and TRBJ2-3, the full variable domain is DAMVIQNPRYQVTQFGKPVTLSCSQTLNHNVMYWYQQKSSQAPKLLFHYYDKDFNNEADTPDNFQSRRPNTSFCFLDIRSPGLGDTAMYLCATSTRGGPADTQYFGPGTRLTVL.

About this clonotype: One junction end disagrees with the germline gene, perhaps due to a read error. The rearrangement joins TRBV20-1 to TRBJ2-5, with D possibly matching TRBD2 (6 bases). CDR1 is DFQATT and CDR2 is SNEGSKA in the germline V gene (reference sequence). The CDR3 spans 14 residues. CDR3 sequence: CGASQGNRGETQYF. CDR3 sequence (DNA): TGCGGTGCTAGTCAGGGAAATCGGGGGGAGACCCAGTACTTC.

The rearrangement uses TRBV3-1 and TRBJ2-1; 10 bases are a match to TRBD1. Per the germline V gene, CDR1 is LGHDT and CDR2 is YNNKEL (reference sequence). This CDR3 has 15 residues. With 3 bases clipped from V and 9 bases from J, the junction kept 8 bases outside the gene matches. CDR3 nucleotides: TGTGCCAGCAGCCATCCGGGACAGGGGTCGACTGAGCAGTTCTTC. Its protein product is CASSHPGQGSTEQFF.

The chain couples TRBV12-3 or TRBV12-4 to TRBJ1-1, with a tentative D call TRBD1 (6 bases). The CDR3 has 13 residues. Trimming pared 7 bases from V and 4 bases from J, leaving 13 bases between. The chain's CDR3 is CASTWTVGTEAFF. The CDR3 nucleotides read TGTGCCAGCACCTGGACAGTCGGCACTGAAGCTTTCTTT.

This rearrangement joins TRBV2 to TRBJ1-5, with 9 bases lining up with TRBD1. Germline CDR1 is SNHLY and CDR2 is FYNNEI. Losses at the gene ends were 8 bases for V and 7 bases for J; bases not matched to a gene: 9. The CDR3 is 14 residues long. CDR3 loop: CASVLGQGIQPQHF. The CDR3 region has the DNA TGTGCCAGCGTCCTAGGACAGGGGATACAGCCCCAGCATTTT.

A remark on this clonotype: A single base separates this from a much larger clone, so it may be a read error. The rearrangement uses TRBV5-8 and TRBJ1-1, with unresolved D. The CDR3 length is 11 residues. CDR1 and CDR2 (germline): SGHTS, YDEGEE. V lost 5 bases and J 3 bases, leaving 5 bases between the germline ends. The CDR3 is CASREDTEAFF. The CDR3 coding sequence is TGTGCCAGCAGGGAGGACACTGAAGCTTTCTTT.

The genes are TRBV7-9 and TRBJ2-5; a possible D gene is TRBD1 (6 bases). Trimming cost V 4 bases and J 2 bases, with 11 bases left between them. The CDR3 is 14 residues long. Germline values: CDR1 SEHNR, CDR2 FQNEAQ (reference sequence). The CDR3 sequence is CASSSRTVQETQYF. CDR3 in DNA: TGTGCCAGCAGCTCGCGGACAGTTCAAGAGACCCAGTACTTC.

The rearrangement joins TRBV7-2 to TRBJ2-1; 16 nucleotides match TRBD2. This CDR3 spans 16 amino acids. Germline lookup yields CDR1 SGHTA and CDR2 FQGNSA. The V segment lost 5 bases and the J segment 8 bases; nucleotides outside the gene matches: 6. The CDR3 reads CASSPGLAGGPDEQFF. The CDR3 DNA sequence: TGTGCCAGCAGCCCGGGACTAGCGGGGGGGCCGGATGAGCAGTTCTTC.

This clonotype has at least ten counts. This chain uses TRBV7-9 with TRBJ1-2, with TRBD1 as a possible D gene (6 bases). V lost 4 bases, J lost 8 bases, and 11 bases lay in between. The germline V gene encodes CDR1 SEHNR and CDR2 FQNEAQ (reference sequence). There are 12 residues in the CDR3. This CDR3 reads CASSSPQGGYTF. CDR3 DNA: TGTGCCAGCAGCTCCCCACAGGGAGGCTACACCTTC.